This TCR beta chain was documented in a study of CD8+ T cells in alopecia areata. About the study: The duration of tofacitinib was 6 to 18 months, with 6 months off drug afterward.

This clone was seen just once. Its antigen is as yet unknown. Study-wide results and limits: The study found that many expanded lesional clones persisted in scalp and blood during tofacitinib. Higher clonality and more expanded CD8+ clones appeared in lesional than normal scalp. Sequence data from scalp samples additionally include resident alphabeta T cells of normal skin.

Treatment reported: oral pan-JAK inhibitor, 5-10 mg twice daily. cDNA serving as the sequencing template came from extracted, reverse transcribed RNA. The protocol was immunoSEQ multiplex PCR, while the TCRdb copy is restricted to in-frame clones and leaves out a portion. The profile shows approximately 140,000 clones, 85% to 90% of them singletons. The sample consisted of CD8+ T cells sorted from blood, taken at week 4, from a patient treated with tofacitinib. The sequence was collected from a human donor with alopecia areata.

The CDR3 protein is CASSPQVWADTQYF. The CDR3 DNA sequence: TGTGCCAGCAGCCCTCAGGTCTGGGCAGATACGCAGTATTTT. The rearrangement links TRBV25-1 to TRBJ2-3; D not resolved. V was clipped by 6 bases and J by 4 bases, with 14 bases between them. Germline V gene data show CDR1 as MGHDK and CDR2 as SYGVNS. CDR3 size: 14 residues. The full variable domain, with the rest looked up from reference TRBV25-1 and TRBJ2-3, is EADIYQTPRYLVIGTGKKITLECSQTMGHDKMYWYQQDPGMELHLIHYSYGVNSTEKGDLSSESTVSRIRTEHFPLTLESARPSHTSQYLCASSPQVWADTQYFGPGTRLTVL.